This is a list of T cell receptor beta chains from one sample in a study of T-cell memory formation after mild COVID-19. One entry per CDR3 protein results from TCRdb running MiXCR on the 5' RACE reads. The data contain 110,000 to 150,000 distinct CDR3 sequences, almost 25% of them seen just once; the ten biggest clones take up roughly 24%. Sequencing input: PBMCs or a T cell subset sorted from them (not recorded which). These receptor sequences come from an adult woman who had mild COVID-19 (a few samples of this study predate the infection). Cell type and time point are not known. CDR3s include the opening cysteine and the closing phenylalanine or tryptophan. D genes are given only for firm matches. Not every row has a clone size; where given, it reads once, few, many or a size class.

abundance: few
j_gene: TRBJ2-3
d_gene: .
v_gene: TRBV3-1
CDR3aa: CASSQVQGTEKHTQYF
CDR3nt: TGTGCCAGCAGCCAAGTCCAAGGGACGGAGAAGCATACGCAGTATTTT

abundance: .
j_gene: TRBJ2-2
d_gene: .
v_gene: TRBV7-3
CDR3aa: CASSLYRGENTGELFF
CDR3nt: TGTGCCAGCAGCTTATACCGCGGGGAGAACACCGGGGAGCTGTTTTTT

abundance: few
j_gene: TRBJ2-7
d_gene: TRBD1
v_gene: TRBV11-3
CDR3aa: CASSPGTGVHEQYF
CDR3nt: TGTGCCAGCAGCCCCGGGACAGGGGTCCACGAGCAGTACTTC

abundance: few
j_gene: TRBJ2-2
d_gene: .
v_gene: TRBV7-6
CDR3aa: CASSPPPGEETGELFF
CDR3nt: TGTGCCAGCAGCCCTCCCCCAGGGGAGGAGACCGGGGAGCTGTTTTTT

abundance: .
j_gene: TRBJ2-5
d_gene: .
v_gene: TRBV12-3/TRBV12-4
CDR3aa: CASSSTVAGETQYF
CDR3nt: TGTGCCAGCAGTTCGACCGTGGCGGGAGAGACCCAGTACTTC

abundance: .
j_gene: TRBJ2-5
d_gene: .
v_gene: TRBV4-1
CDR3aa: CASSPRPGGGETQYF
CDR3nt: TGCGCCAGCAGCCCTCGGCCGGGGGGCGGCGAGACCCAGTACTTC

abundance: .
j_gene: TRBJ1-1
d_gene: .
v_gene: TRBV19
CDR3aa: CASSMTEFTEALF
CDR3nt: TGTGCCAGTAGTATGACAGAGTTCACTGAAGCTTTATTT

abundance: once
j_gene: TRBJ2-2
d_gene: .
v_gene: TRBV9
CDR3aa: CASSEQGNTGELFF
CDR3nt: TGTGCCAGCAGCGAACAGGGGAACACCGGGGAGCTGTTTTTT

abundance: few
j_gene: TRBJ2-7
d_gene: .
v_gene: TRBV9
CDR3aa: CASSVASGVSYEQYF
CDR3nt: TGTGCCAGCAGCGTAGCATCGGGGGTATCCTACGAGCAGTACTTC

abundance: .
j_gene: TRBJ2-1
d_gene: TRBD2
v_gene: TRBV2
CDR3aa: CASSLGTSGRYNEQFF
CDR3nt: TGTGCCAGCAGCCTCGGGACTAGCGGGCGCTACAATGAGCAGTTCTTC

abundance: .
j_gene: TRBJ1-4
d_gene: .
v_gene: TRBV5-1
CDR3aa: CASSSDFIDATNEKLFF
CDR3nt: TGCGCCAGCAGCTCGGATTTCATAGATGCAACTAATGAAAAACTGTTTTTT

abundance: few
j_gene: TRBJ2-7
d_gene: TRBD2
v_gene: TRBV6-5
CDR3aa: CASSSDRISGSPSTYEQYF
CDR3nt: TGTGCCAGCAGTTCTGACCGGATTAGCGGGAGTCCCTCAACCTACGAGCAGTACTTC

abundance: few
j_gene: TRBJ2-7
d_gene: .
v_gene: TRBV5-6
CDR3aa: CASGGTLGSYEQYF
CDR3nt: TGTGCCAGCGGGGGGACGTTAGGCTCCTACGAGCAGTACTTC

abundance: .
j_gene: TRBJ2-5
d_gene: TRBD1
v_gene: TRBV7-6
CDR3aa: CASSSPTGGRTRETQYF
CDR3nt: TGTGCCAGCAGCTCCCCGACAGGGGGGCGAACCAGGGAGACCCAGTACTTC

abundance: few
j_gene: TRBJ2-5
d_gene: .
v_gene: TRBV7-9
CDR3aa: CASSHLAPTQYF
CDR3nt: TGTGCCAGCAGCCATCTAGCACCGACCCAGTACTTC

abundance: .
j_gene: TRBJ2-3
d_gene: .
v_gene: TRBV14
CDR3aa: CASSQEFLGQLTDTQYF
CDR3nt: TGTGCCAGCAGCCAAGAATTCTTGGGCCAACTCACAGATACGCAGTATTTT

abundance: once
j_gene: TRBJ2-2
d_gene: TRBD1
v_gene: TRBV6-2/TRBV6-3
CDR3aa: CASSPIQGASTGELFF
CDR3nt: TGTGCCAGCAGCCCCATACAGGGGGCGTCCACCGGGGAGCTGTTTTTT

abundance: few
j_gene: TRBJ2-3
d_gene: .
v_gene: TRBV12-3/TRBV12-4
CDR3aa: CASSLYFGDTQYF
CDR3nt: .

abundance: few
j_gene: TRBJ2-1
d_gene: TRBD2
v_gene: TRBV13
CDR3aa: CASSRGTSGGGEQFF
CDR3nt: TGTGCCAGCAGCCGCGGGACTAGCGGGGGAGGGGAGCAGTTCTTC

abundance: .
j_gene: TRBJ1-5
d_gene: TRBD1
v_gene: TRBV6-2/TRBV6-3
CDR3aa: CASSYSEGAGQPQHF
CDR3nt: TGTGCCAGCAGTTACTCTGAGGGGGCTGGACAGCCCCAGCATTTT

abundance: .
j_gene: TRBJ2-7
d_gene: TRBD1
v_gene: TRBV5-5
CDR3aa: CASSLGDRAINEQYF
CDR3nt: TGTGCCAGCAGCTTGGGGGACAGGGCGATCAACGAGCAGTACTTC

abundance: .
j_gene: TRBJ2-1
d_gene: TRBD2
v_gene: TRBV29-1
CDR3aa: CSVDSGRVYNEQFF
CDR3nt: TGCAGCGTTGACAGCGGGAGAGTATACAATGAGCAGTTCTTC

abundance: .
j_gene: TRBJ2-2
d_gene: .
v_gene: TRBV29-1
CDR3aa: CSAVTSSTGELFF
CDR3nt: TGCAGCGCTGTGACAAGTAGCACCGGGGAGCTGTTTTTT

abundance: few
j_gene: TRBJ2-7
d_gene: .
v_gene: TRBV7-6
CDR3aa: CASSSETHPYEQYF
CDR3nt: TGTGCCAGCAGCTCGGAGACTCACCCCTACGAGCAGTACTTC

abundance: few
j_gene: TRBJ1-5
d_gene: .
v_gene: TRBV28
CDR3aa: CASRGKGGPQHF
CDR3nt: TGTGCCAGCAGGGGGAAGGGGGGGCCCCAGCATTTT

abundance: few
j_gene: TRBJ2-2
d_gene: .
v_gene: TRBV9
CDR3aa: CASSVASLGRELFF
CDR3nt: TGTGCCAGCAGCGTAGCCTCGTTGGGAAGGGAGCTGTTTTTT

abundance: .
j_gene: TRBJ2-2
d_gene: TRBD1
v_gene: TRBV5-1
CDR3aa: CASSSTGINTGELFF
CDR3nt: TGCGCCAGCAGCTCGACAGGGATCAACACCGGGGAGCTGTTTTTT

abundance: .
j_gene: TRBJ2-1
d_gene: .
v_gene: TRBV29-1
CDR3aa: CSVEQRAAPPANEQFF
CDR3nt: TGCAGCGTTGAACAGCGGGCGGCCCCTCCGGCGAATGAGCAGTTCTTC

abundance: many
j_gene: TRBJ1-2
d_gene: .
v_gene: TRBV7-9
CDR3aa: CASSFAETRIYGYTF
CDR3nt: TGTGCCAGCAGCTTTGCAGAGACTCGGATCTATGGCTACACCTTC